This T cell receptor (beta chain) was profiled in a study of T cell responses to AZD1222 COVID-19 vaccine (dated by TCRdb to the early 2020s). Some background on the complete study: TCR sequencing covered 233 trial participants: 200 to 220 given two doses of AZD1222 and 26 given two doses of MenACWY control vaccine. Trial participants were enrolled by age into subgroups of 18-55, 56-69 and 70-plus years, and around 150, 28 and 57 TCR-sequenced participants, respectively, were included in these subgroups.

The intended sense of this specimen's time point label: about 28 days (+/-7) after the second vaccine dose. The treatment or condition label corresponds to: meningococcal conjugate vaccine given as trial control. Vaccinee samples were obtained from the UK trials COV001 and COV002, which included a single-blind randomized controlled phase 2/3 trial of AZD1222 (ChAdOx1 nCoV-19) in healthy adults. Trial participant PBMC samples were collected at day 0 and day 28 after the second dose for TCRbeta chain sequencing. The CDR3 regions of human TCRbeta chains were subjected to immunosequencing. The study's processing was this. Repertoire TCRs were matched against a reference library of SARS-CoV-2-specific TCRs generated with the MIRA antigen-specificity platform. Breadth meant the fraction of unique TCRs that were SARS-CoV-2-associated, whereas depth meant the fraction of total T cells that were SARS-CoV-2-associated. Each spike-specific TCR was assigned to its reactive spike region and to a CD4 or CD8 class using the MIRA data. Log10-transformed breadth and depth values were compared by one-way ANOVA with Sidak's multiple comparisons tests. Held by TCRdb, this immuneACCESS table contains in-frame sequences only and omits some clones. Under half of the omission traces to an unresolved V gene where checked; the cause of the rest is unknown. Clonal size and the V and J genes are those of that table, whereas D and trimming came from the DNA. This sample holds around 140,000 clones; 65% to 90% were observed only once. 7.9% of the sample is held by the ten biggest clonotypes.

The investigation overall reported the following: A significant rise in spike-specific TCR breadth and depth was observed after two AZD1222 doses relative to day 0 and relative to MenACWY recipients. Reportedly, almost half of the unique spike-specific TCRs recognized epitopes lying outside the regions that are mutated in the B.1.351 and B.1.1.7 variants. No day 14 peak-response samples were available, so repertoires were characterized only after the peak T cell response. Only a handful of AZD1222 recipients were SARS-CoV-2 seropositive at baseline, limiting conclusions about previously exposed vaccinees. The 56-69-year group was small, and its depth increase did not reach significance, likely because of low power. Participants were mostly white British and included more females than males, and it was suggested by the authors that clonal diversity may have been underestimated. The vaccine-associated CD4 TCRs covered the entire spike protein, and the dominant responses fell in regions 160-218 and 743-854.

In the case of this clone: Its cognate antigen has yet to be identified. Base qualities are not provided; no much larger clone lies one nucleotide away.

V and J lose 5 bases and 0 bases, and a span of 11 bases separates them. From the cysteine through the phenylalanine, the CDR3 covers 14 amino acids. Only CDR3 DNA is held: 42 bases, read in frame from base 1. CDR1 and CDR2, looked up from the germline V gene, are SGHRS and YFSETQ. The rearrangement combines TRBV5-1 with TRBJ2-5; the D segment could be TRBD2, given 6 matching bases. Sequencing used peripheral blood, obtained 28 days after the second dose of the MenACWY control vaccine. The clonotype comes from an adult who received the MenACWY meningococcal vaccine as a control. The nucleotides are TGCGCCAGCAGACCGGGCGGGAACCAAGAGACCCAGTACTTC. This sequence encodes CASRPGGNQETQYF.